A single sample gave rise to the 30 T cell receptor beta chains below, sequenced in a study of blood T cell repertoires in COVID-19. Libraries were prepared by immunoSEQ multiplex PCR; TCRdb keeps only in-frame clonotypes and omits some of them. This sample has approximately 290,000 clones, with about 89% found just once. The sequenced material came from peripheral blood. Source of these receptors: a man younger than 40 with acute or convalescent COVID-19.

The chain links TRBV5-1 to TRBJ1-4, with 7 bases identical to TRBD1. This CDR3 is 14 amino acids long. V lost 5 bases, J lost 5 bases, and 6 bases stayed unmatched. The germline gives CDR1 SGHRS, CDR2 YFSETQ. The DNA for the CDR3 is TGCGCCAGCAGGGGGGGACAGAGAAATGAAAAACTGTTTTTT. This encodes CASRGGQRNEKLFF.

The gene calls are TRBV18 and TRBJ1-4, with 8 bases lining up with TRBD1. CDR1 and CDR2 from the germline V gene are KGHSH and LQKENI. Germline trimming cut 6 bases from V and 2 bases from J; bases unmatched to any gene: 11. The CDR3 consists of 17 residues. Here the CDR3 DNA reads TGTGCCAGCTCCCAACTCGGACAGGGATCGACTAATGAAAAACTGTTTTTT. It codes for CASSQLGQGSTNEKLFF.

The chain carries TRBV28 and TRBJ2-7; TRBD2 is a possible D gene (7 bases). CDR1 MDHEN and CDR2 SYDVKM come from the germline V gene. V lost 6 bases and J lost 2, with 11 bases in between. The CDR3 contains 13 residues. The CDR3 DNA is TGTGCCAGCAGGGGGGGGGCAACCTACGAGCAGTACTTC. Protein product: CASRGGATYEQYF.

The V and J genes are TRBV13 and TRBJ2-5, with TRBD2 matching over 7 bases. The length of the CDR3 is 14 residues. CDR1 is PRHDT and CDR2 is FYEKMQ in the germline V gene (reference sequence). The V and J ends lost 5 bases and 9 bases, in that order; junction bases with no gene match: 12. The CDR3 loop is CASSRPVNGGAQYF. The CDR3 coding sequence is TGTGCCAGCAGCCGCCCTGTCAATGGGGGGGCCCAGTACTTC.

Worth noting for this clone: The same CDR3 arises from other DNA sequences in this sample as well. The chain combines TRBV5-1 with TRBJ1-5, with 10 bases that match TRBD1. CDR3 size: 15 residues. Germline trimming cut 4 bases from V and 2 bases from J; bases unmatched to any gene: 3. Germline V lookup: CDR1 SGHRS, CDR2 YFSETQ. The CDR3 nucleotides are TGCGCCAGCAGCCTCGGACAGGGGGGCAATCAGCCCCAGCATTTT. This translates into CASSLGQGGNQPQHF.

This clone is a singleton in its sample. The genes are TRBV28 and TRBJ1-1, with TRBD1 identical over 7 bases. The CDR3 is made up of 14 amino acids. J gave up 3 bases and V 2 bases, and 3 bases lay outside the gene matches. Looked up from germline, CDR1 is MDHEN and CDR2 is SYDVKM. The CDR3 bases are TGTGCCAGCAGTTTAAGGGGGCCCGACACTGAAGCTTTCTTT. Translating it yields CASSLRGPDTEAFF. Full variable domain (rest looked up from reference TRBV28 and TRBJ1-1): DVKVTQSSRYLVKRTGEKVFLECVQDMDHENMFWYRQDPGLGLRLIYFSYDVKMKEKGDIPEGYSVSREKKERFSLILESASTNQTSMYLCASSLRGPDTEAFFGQGTRLTVV.

The chain employs TRBV7-2 and TRBJ2-1; 10 bases agree with TRBD1. CDR1 SGHTA and CDR2 FQGNSA come from the germline V gene. This CDR3 region has 15 residues. V gave up 3 bases and J gave up 7 bases; unmatched junction bases: 6. CDR3 protein: CASSLMGTGVNEQFF. The CDR3 region has the DNA TGTGCCAGCAGCTTGATGGGGACAGGGGTGAATGAGCAGTTCTTC.

The chain combines TRBV28 with TRBJ2-2; D unresolved. V lost 5 bases, J lost 2 bases, and 9 bases lay in between. Germline V lookup: CDR1 MDHEN, CDR2 SYDVKM. The CDR3 sequence is 14 residues long. The CDR3 is CASSPPPNTGELFF. As DNA, the CDR3 is TGTGCCAGCAGTCCCCCCCCTAACACCGGGGAGCTGTTTTTT.

The chain is built from TRBV4-2 and TRBJ2-1, with TRBD2 identical over 10 bases. Trimming took 2 bases from V and 4 from J; bases not matched to a gene: 5. This CDR3 spans 16 amino acids. Per germline, CDR1 LGHNA and CDR2 YNFKEQ. CDR3 amino acids: CASSQPTSGVYNEQFF. Written as DNA, the CDR3 is TGTGCCAGCAGCCAACCAACTAGCGGGGTGTACAATGAGCAGTTCTTC.

The chain combines TRBV27 with TRBJ1-2, with D tentatively TRBD1 (6 bases). Trimming removed 0 bases from V and 6 bases from J, with 11 bases in between. Germline loops: CDR1 MNHEY, CDR2 SMNVEV (reference sequence). The CDR3 loop spans 14 amino acids. CDR3 sequence: CASSLSKGVDGYTF. CDR3 nucleotide sequence: TGTGCCAGCAGTTTATCGAAGGGGGTTGATGGCTACACCTTC.

V is TRBV7-9 and J is TRBJ1-2, with D possibly matching TRBD1 (5 bases). The V end lost 4 bases, the J end lost 6 bases, and 15 bases lay between the germline ends. The CDR3 totals 14 residues. Germline CDR1 is SEHNR and CDR2 is FQNEAQ (reference sequence). The CDR3 nucleotides are TGTGCCAGCAGCTCCGAATGGGGGGGAGATGGCTACACCTTC. Protein product: CASSSEWGGDGYTF.

V and J are TRBV15 and TRBJ1-5, with TRBD1 matching over 7 bases. The CDR3 is 16 amino acids. Germline CDR1 LNHNV, CDR2 YYDKDF (reference sequence). J lost 5 bases, V lost 2 bases, and 9 bases had no gene match. The CDR3 DNA is TGTGCCACCAGCAGATTCGGACAGGAGGGCCATCAGCCCCAGCATTTT. Encoded protein: CATSRFGQEGHQPQHF.

This clone came up once. The chain couples TRBV5-1 to TRBJ2-5; tentative D call: TRBD1 (6 bases). The CDR3 has 14 amino acids. Germline CDR1 SGHRS, CDR2 YFSETQ. The V end lost 4 bases, the J end lost 2 bases, and 12 bases lay between the germline ends. The CDR3 DNA follows: TGCGCCAGCAGCCCAGGGGAGCGGCAAGAGACCCAGTACTTC. This sequence encodes CASSPGERQETQYF. The variable domain in full, completed from reference TRBV5-1 and TRBJ2-5, reads KAGVTQTPRYLIKTRGQQVTLSCSPISGHRSVSWYQQTPGQGLQFLFEYFSETQRNKGNFPGRFSGRQFSNSRSEMNVSTLELGDSALYLCASSPGERQETQYFGPGTRLLVL.

The rearrangement uses TRBV4-2 and TRBJ1-5, with 9 bases fitting TRBD1. After removal of 4 bases from V and 4 bases from J, the junction contained 5 bases not matched to a gene. CDR1 and CDR2 (germline): LGHNA, YNFKEQ. The CDR3 length is 15 residues. CDR3 region: CASSPSDRGNQPQHF. Here the CDR3 DNA reads TGTGCCAGCAGCCCTTCGGACAGGGGAAATCAGCCCCAGCATTTT.

The chain combines TRBV16 with TRBJ1-1, with D possibly matching TRBD1 (5 bases). This CDR3 region has 13 residues. The ends were cut back, 5 bases at V and 1 base at J, with 8 bases in the middle. CDR1 is KGHSY, CDR2 FQNENV, per germline. The CDR3 sequence is CASSTTANTEAFF. The CDR3 DNA is TGTGCCAGCAGCACGACAGCGAACACTGAAGCTTTCTTT.

The V and J genes are TRBV19 and TRBJ2-6, with 9 bases that match TRBD1. The CDR3 runs 17 residues. Germline V gene lookup returns CDR1 LNHDA and CDR2 SQIVND (reference sequence). J gave up 3 bases and V 9 bases, and 12 bases lay outside the gene matches. In DNA form, the CDR3 reads TGTGCCAGCCGATCTCGGGACAGGGTTTTTGGGGCCAACGTCCTGACTTTC. Translating gives CASRSRDRVFGANVLTF.

This clone has only one observation. The chain carries TRBV7-2 and TRBJ2-1, with 8 bases identical to TRBD2. The V segment lost 5 bases and the J segment 2 bases; nucleotides outside the gene matches: 5. The CDR3 is 15 residues long. Germline V gene data show CDR1 as SGHTA and CDR2 as FQGNSA. DNA of the CDR3: TGTGCCAGCAGCCAACTCGGGGGGGCCTACAATGAGCAGTTCTTC. Its translation is CASSQLGGAYNEQFF.

The V gene is TRBV30, the J gene TRBJ1-2, with D tentatively TRBD1 (6 bases). Per the germline V gene, CDR1 is GTSNPN and CDR2 is SVGIG (reference sequence). The CDR3 has 12 amino acids. Trimming left V 4 bases short and J 6 bases short, with 12 bases between. The CDR3 DNA sequence: TGTGCCTGGAATCGGGACAACCATGGCTACACCTTC. It codes for CAWNRDNHGYTF.

The CDR3 DNA follows: TGTGCCAGCAGTTATTCGGAGGAGCAGTTCTTC. It codes for CASSYSEEQFF. This rearrangement joins TRBV6-5 to TRBJ2-1, with unresolved D. The CDR3 has 11 residues. Germline CDR1 is MNHEY and CDR2 is SVGAGI. Trimming removed 3 bases from V and 10 bases from J, with 7 bases in between.

V usage is TRBV7-9 and J usage is TRBJ1-1; perhaps TRBD1 as D (6 bases). Germline V gene sequence: CDR1 SEHNR, CDR2 FQNEAQ (reference sequence). With 6 bases removed from V and 5 bases from J, the gap between germline ends came to 13 bases. The CDR3 spans 13 residues. Written as DNA, the CDR3 is TGTGCCAGCAGGCCCGGGCAGGGGACTGAAGCTTTCTTT. Protein: CASRPGQGTEAFF.

This sequence joins TRBV10-2 and TRBJ1-1, with D unresolved. Germline CDR1 and CDR2: WSHSY and SAAADI. V was shortened by 6 bases and J by 1 base, with 9 bases between the two germline ends. There are 13 residues in the CDR3. The CDR3 here is CASRQLANTEAFF. The CDR3 DNA is TGCGCCAGCAGGCAGTTGGCGAACACTGAAGCTTTCTTT.

The chain has TRBV2 and TRBJ2-3; D is uncertain. The CDR3 extends over 11 amino acids. Germline assignment: CDR1 SNHLY and CDR2 FYNNEI. V gave up 7 bases and J gave up 2 bases, with 4 bases separating them. The CDR3 protein is CASTYTDTQYF. For the CDR3, the DNA is TGTGCCAGCACTTACACAGATACGCAGTATTTT.

This clone was detected only once. This chain uses TRBV6-5 with TRBJ1-3; D is ambiguous. Germline loops: CDR1 MNHEY, CDR2 SVGAGI. V dropped 6 bases and J dropped 0 bases, with 6 bases sitting between them. This CDR3 spans 13 amino acids. The CDR3 bases are TGTGCCAGCAGCGGTTACTCTGGAAACACCATATATTTT. Translating gives CASSGYSGNTIYF.

The V and J genes are TRBV12-3 or TRBV12-4 and TRBJ1-2; D might be TRBD1 (5 bases). This CDR3 spans 13 amino acids. Trimming removed 6 bases from V and 1 base from J, with 9 bases in between. CDR3 region: CASRPDSNYGYTF. The CDR3 region has the DNA TGTGCCAGCAGACCTGACAGTAACTATGGCTACACCTTC.

This clone was found a few times. The chain carries TRBV19 and TRBJ1-1; D is perhaps TRBD1 (6 bases). The CDR3 is 13 residues long. Germline CDR1 reads LNHDA; CDR2 reads SQIVND (reference sequence). Trimming took off 7 bases at V and 1 base at J, with 10 bases between the two ends. This CDR3 is CASTIQGNTEAFF. As DNA, the CDR3 is TGTGCCAGTACCATACAGGGGAACACTGAAGCTTTCTTT.

V is TRBV6-5 and J is TRBJ2-1; 10 positions match TRBD2. The CDR3 is made up of 15 amino acids. V shed 7 bases, J shed 8 bases, and the junction held 11 bases outside the gene matches. Germline CDR1 MNHEY, CDR2 SVGAGI. CDR3 sequence reads: CASKGLAGVEDEQFF. CDR3 in DNA: TGTGCCAGCAAGGGGCTAGCGGGAGTTGAAGATGAGCAGTTCTTC.

V gene TRBV10-1 combines with J gene TRBJ2-3; 9 bases line up with TRBD2. The germline V gene encodes CDR1 WNHNN and CDR2 SYGVQD (reference sequence). Trimming cost V 8 bases and J 5 bases; bases outside gene matches: 8. The CDR3 totals 14 residues. The CDR3 DNA reads as TGCGCCAGCTCGCGCGGGAGGGCCGAAGATACGCAGTATTTT. This encodes CASSRGRAEDTQYF.

CDR3 coding DNA: TGTGCCAGCAGCTCGGGTGTCTCTGGAAACACCATATATTTT. Amino acid sequence: CASSSGVSGNTIYF. The chain has TRBV5-8 and TRBJ1-3, with D unclear. Germline V gives CDR1 SGHTS, CDR2 YDEGEE. CDR3 length: 14 amino acids. V lost 3 bases, J lost 0 bases, and 7 bases lay in between.

The rearrangement joins TRBV2 to TRBJ1-1, with D possibly being TRBD1 (6 bases). The CDR3 has 15 amino acids. V shed 6 bases and J shed 4 bases, with 18 bases lying between them. Germline lookup yields CDR1 SNHLY and CDR2 FYNNEI. The CDR3 region has the DNA TGTGCCAGCAGGATCCTGGGGGCCCGGGGCACTGAAGCTTTCTTT. As protein: CASRILGARGTEAFF.

This chain connects TRBV11-2 to TRBJ2-2; 10 bases are shared with TRBD2. The V and J ends lost 4 bases and 4 bases, in that order; junction bases with no gene match: 6. Per germline, CDR1 SGHAT and CDR2 FQNNGV. The CDR3 consists of 16 residues. The chain's CDR3 is CASSYRAGGGTGELFF. CDR3 DNA: TGTGCCAGCAGCTACCGAGCGGGAGGGGGCACCGGGGAGCTGTTTTTT.